Below are 3 T cell receptor beta chains sequenced from a single sample in a study of metastatic and nonmetastatic thyroid tumors. Patients underwent thyroid surgery, and none had received any treatment before it. TCRdb re-called the PCR reads through MiXCR. The table lists about 30,000 clones, less than 30% of them singletons. The specimen was blood. The receptors stem from a female donor with papillary thyroid cancer or a benign thyroid nodule (not recorded which). Some clones in this sample may be carry-over from other donors' samples.

This clone was detected only a few times. Compared with germline, one end of the junction differs, possibly owing to a read error. This chain uses TRBV12-3 or TRBV12-4 with TRBJ2-7; D possibly corresponds to TRBD2 (6 bases). The CDR3 is 15 amino acids. As DNA, the CDR3 is TGTGTCAGCAGTTTTCGCCTAGCGCTCGCTGCCGAGCAGTACTTC. This sequence encodes CVSSFRLALAAEQYF.

This clone was counted at least ten times. The J gene is TRBJ2-2, the V gene TRBV4-2; D not certain. The CDR3 is 13 amino acids. Trimming shortened V by 0 bases and J by 8 bases, and 7 bases separated the two germline ends. CDR1 is LGHNA and CDR2 is YNFKEQ in the germline V gene. CDR3 protein: CASSQDMAGELFF. CDR3 nucleotides: TGTGCCAGCAGCCAAGATATGGCTGGGGAGCTGTTTTTT.

This clone has just a few counts. The V call is TRBV9, the J call TRBJ2-1; perhaps TRBD2 as D (7 bases). Deletions cut 3 bases from V and 6 bases from J, with 16 bases between. CDR3 size: 15 residues. In germline, CDR1 is SGDLS, CDR2 YYNGEE. The CDR3 sequence is CASSASGGPSNEQFF. The CDR3 nucleotides are TGTGCCAGCAGCGCCTCGGGGGGCCCCAGCAATGAGCAGTTCTTC. Variable domain in full (rest from reference TRBV9 and TRBJ2-1): DSGVTQTPKHLITATGQRVTLRCSPRSGDLSVYWYQQSLDQGLQFLIQYYNGEERAKGNILERFSAQQFPDLHSELNLSSLELGDSALYFCASSASGGPSNEQFFGPGTRLTVL.